The 18 T cell receptor beta chains below were found in one sample sequenced in a study of blood T cells in healthy people across ages. The authors ran a second PCR of roughly 6 to 12 cycles using a sample-barcoded 5' primer and a J-beta primer mix. TCRdb fed the 5' RACE reads into MiXCR, producing one record per CDR3 protein. Altogether roughly 700,000 distinct CDR3 sequences are present, around 48% being singletons, with the ten largest covering under 35%. The sequenced material came from blood. These TCRs come from a woman aged 60-75 years in good health.

The J gene is TRBJ2-7, the V gene TRBV5-1, with 12 positions matching TRBD1. V was clipped by 4 bases and J by 5 bases; unmatched bases: 4. Germline CDR1 and CDR2: SGHRS and YFSETQ. This CDR3 spans 14 amino acids. CDR3 protein: CASSTGQGANEQYF. The CDR3 coding sequence is TGCGCCAGCAGCACGGGACAGGGGGCGAACGAGCAGTACTTC. The whole variable domain, filled in from reference TRBV5-1 and TRBJ2-7, reads KAGVTQTPRYLIKTRGQQVTLSCSPISGHRSVSWYQQTPGQGLQFLFEYFSETQRNKGNFPGRFSGRQFSNSRSEMNVSTLELGDSALYLCASSTGQGANEQYFGPGTRLTVT.

V gene TRBV4-3 combines with J gene TRBJ1-2; D is uncertain. Trimming removed 0 bases from V and 4 bases from J, with 9 bases in between. CDR3 size: 14 residues. The germline V gene encodes CDR1 LGHNA and CDR2 YSLEER. DNA of the CDR3: TGCGCCAGCAGCCAAGATGGGTCCCGCTATGGCTACACCTTC. Amino acids: CASSQDGSRYGYTF.

This clonotype was detected many times. The chain recombines TRBV6-6 with TRBJ2-1, with D perhaps TRBD2 (5 bases). Trimming took 1 base from V and 8 from J, leaving 9 bases between them. The CDR3 covers 13 residues. Germline V lookup: CDR1 MNHNY, CDR2 SVGAGI (reference sequence). CDR3 DNA sequence: TGTGCCAGCAGTTACTGGGAGAGGGATGAGCAGTTCTTC. Amino acids: CASSYWERDEQFF.

This chain connects TRBV28 to TRBJ1-4; 8 bases map to TRBD1. Germline trimming cut 6 bases from V and 0 bases from J; bases unmatched to any gene: 6. Germline V gene lookup returns CDR1 MDHEN and CDR2 SYDVKM. The CDR3 length is 16 residues. Written as DNA, the CDR3 is TGTGCCAGCAGGGCCGGGACAGGCGCAACTAATGAAAAACTGTTTTTT. Its translation is CASRAGTGATNEKLFF.

This clonotype was seen a handful of times. V gene TRBV28 combines with J gene TRBJ2-5; perhaps TRBD2 as D (7 bases). The J call may be incorrect, as the DNA end agrees better with TRBJ2-7. The CDR3 totals 18 residues. CDR1 is MDHEN, CDR2 SYDVKM, per germline. Here the CDR3 reads CASTSPLGGRDGSDEQYF. In DNA form, the CDR3 reads TGTGCCAGCACCTCTCCCCTCGGGGGGCGGGATGGATCCGACGAGCAGTACTTC.

The J gene is TRBJ2-1, the V gene TRBV7-7; TRBD2 matches at 7 bases. This CDR3 spans 14 amino acids. The junction had 8 bases not matched to a gene; V was cut back by 5 bases and J by 7 bases. In germline, CDR1 is SSHAT, CDR2 FNYEAQ (reference sequence). The CDR3 DNA is TGTGCCAGCAGCGCGCGGGAGAAGTCAAATGAGCAGTTCTTC. Protein: CASSAREKSNEQFF.

The V gene is TRBV7-2, the J gene TRBJ1-3; 7 bases agree with TRBD1. This CDR3 is 16 amino acids long. CDR1 and CDR2 from the germline V gene are SGHTA and FQGNSA. V shed 3 bases and J 3 bases; nucleotides not matched to a gene: 8. The CDR3 nucleotides are TGTGCCAGCAGCTTTACAGGGGCGAGAGGTGGAAACACCATATATTTT. Protein product: CASSFTGARGGNTIYF.

The chain couples TRBV4-3 to TRBJ2-1, with D uncertain. CDR3 length: 15 residues. V shed 0 bases and J shed 0 bases, with 6 bases lying between them. From germline, CDR1 is LGHNA and CDR2 YSLEER. As DNA, the CDR3 is TGCGCCAGCAGCCAAGAGGATGGCTCCTACAATGAGCAGTTCTTC. The encoded protein is CASSQEDGSYNEQFF.

DNA for the CDR3: TGTGCCAGCTCACCAGGTTCTAGCGGGAAACTTCAGCAGTACTTC. Translated, it gives CASSPGSSGKLQQYF. This rearrangement joins TRBV18 to TRBJ2-4, with 9 bases fitting TRBD2. CDR3 size: 15 residues. The V gene's germline CDR1 is KGHSH and CDR2 LQKENI. V trimming: 2 bases; J trimming: 13 bases; junction bases outside the gene matches: 12.

This chain joins TRBV7-2 and TRBJ2-1, with TRBD2 matching 7 bases. CDR3 length: 14 residues. The V and J ends lost 5 bases and 7 bases, in that order; junction bases with no gene match: 8. Germline V CDR1 and CDR2: SGHTA, FQGNSA. CDR3 DNA sequence: TGTGCCAGCAGCGACGGTGGCGGGAGTAATGAGCAGTTCTTC. It encodes CASSDGGGSNEQFF.

This clonotype was detected a few times. The genes are TRBV10-3 and TRBJ2-7; 9 bases line up with TRBD2. From germline, CDR1 is ENHRY and CDR2 SYGVKD. With V trimmed by 4 bases and J by 3 bases, 1 base remained unmatched. The CDR3 loop spans 13 amino acids. CDR3 sequence (DNA): TGTGCCATCAGTGGGACTAGCGACTACGAGCAGTACTTC. This codes for CAISGTSDYEQYF.

The CDR3 is CASSERINYGYTF. CDR3 bases: TGTGCCAGCAGTGAAAGGATTAACTATGGCTACACCTTC. The V and J genes are TRBV2 and TRBJ1-2; unclear D gene. Trimming took 2 bases from V and 1 from J, leaving 5 bases between them. The CDR3 loop spans 13 amino acids. Germline CDR1 and CDR2: SNHLY and FYNNEI.

The chain is built from TRBV20-1 and TRBJ2-3, with D tentatively TRBD2 (6 bases). CDR1 DFQATT and CDR2 SNEGSKA come from the germline V gene (reference sequence). Trimming pared 3 bases from V and 1 base from J, leaving 14 bases between. The CDR3 spans 15 residues. CDR3 bases: TGCAGTGCTAGCTTAGGGAGGCTTGGCACAGATACGCAGTATTTT. Protein: CSASLGRLGTDTQYF.

This chain uses TRBV29-1 with TRBJ1-3; TRBD1 might be the D (5 bases). The germline V gene has CDR1 SQVTM and CDR2 ANQGSEA. The ends were cut back, 6 bases at V and 6 bases at J, with 18 bases in the middle. The length of the CDR3 is 14 residues. The CDR3 region is CSVGATTSANTIYF. CDR3 nucleotides: TGCAGCGTCGGGGCCACCACCAGTGCAAACACCATATATTTT.

The V and J genes are TRBV29-1 and TRBJ1-2; D gene unclear. CDR1 is SQVTM and CDR2 is ANQGSEA in the germline V gene. V shed 3 bases and J shed 8 bases, with 13 bases lying between them. The CDR3 contains 12 residues. CDR3 residues: CSVDRGLRGYTF. The CDR3 bases are TGCAGCGTTGATCGAGGGCTAAGGGGCTACACCTTC. Together with reference TRBV29-1 and TRBJ1-2, the CDR3 gives the full variable domain: SAVISQKPSRDICQRGTSLTIQCQVDSQVTMMFWYRQQPGQSLTLIATANQGSEATYESGFVIDKFPISRPNLTFSTLTVSNMSPEDSSIYLCSVDRGLRGYTFGSGTRLTVV.

The chain links TRBV12-3 or TRBV12-4 to TRBJ2-1, with 8 positions matching TRBD2. The J call could be wrong; TRBJ2-7 is a better fit for the DNA end. The CDR3 is made up of 15 amino acids. The CDR3 sequence: CASSRLAPSYNEQYF. The DNA for the CDR3 is TGTGCCAGCAGCCGACTAGCGCCCTCCTACAATGAGCAGTACTTC.

This clonotype was counted a few times. V and J are TRBV4-2 and TRBJ2-1; 7 positions match TRBD1. There are 14 residues in the CDR3. CDR1 and CDR2 from the germline V gene are LGHNA and YNFKEQ. The junction had 3 bases not matched to a gene; V was cut back by 5 bases and J by 2 bases. CDR3 nucleotides: TGTGCCAGCAGCAACAGGGGAGCCTACAATGAGCAGTTCTTC. Protein: CASSNRGAYNEQFF.

The chain is built from TRBV2 and TRBJ1-4, with TRBD1 matching over 9 bases. The germline CDR1 and CDR2 sequences are SNHLY and FYNNEI. This CDR3 region has 13 residues. Trimming took 11 bases from V and 6 from J; bases not matched to a gene: 7. CDR3 sequence reads: CAGEQGAHEKLFF. The CDR3 bases are TGTGCCGGAGAACAGGGGGCACATGAAAAACTGTTTTTT.